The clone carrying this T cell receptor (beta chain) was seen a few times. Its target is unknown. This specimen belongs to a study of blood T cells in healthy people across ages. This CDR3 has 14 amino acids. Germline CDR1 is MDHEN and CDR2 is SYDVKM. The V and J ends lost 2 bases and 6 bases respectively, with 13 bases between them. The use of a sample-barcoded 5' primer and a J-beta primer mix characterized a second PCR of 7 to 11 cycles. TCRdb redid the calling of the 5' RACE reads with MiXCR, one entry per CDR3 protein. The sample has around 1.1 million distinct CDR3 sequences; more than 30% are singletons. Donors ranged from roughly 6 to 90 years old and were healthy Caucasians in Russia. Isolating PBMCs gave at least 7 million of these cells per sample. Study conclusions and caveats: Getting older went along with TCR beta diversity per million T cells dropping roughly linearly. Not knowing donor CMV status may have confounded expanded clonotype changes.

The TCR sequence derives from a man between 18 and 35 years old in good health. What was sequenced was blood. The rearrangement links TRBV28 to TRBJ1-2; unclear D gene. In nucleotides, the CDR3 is TGTGCCAGCAGTTTAAGTGGGATAGGTGATGGCTACACCTTC. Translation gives CASSLSGIGDGYTF.